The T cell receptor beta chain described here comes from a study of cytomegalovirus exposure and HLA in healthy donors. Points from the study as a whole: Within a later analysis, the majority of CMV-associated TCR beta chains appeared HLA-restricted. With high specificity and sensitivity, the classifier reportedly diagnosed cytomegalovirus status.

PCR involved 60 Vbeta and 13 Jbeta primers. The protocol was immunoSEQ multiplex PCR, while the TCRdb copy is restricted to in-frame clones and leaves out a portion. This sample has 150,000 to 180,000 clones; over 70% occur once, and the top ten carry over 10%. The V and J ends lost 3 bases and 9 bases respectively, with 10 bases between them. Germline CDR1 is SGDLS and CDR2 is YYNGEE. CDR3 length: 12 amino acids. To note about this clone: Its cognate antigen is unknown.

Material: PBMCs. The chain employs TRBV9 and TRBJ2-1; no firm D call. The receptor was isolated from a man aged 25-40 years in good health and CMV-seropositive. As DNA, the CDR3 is TGTGCCAGCAGCGGCGAAGGAGCTGAGCAGTTCTTC. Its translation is CASSGEGAEQFF.